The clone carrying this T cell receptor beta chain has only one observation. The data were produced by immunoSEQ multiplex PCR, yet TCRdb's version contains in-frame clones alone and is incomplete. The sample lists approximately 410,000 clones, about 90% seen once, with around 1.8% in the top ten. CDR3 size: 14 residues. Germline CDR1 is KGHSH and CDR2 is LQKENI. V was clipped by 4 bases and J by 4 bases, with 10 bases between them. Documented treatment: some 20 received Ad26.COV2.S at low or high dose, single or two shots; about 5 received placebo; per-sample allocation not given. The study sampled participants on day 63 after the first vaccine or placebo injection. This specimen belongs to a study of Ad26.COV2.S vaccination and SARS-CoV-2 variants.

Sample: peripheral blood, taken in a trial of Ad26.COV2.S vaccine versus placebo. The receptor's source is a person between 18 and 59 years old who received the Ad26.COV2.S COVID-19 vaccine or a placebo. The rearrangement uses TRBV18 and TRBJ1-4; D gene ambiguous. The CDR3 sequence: CASSRSGRNEKLFF. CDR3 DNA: TGTGCCAGCTCACGTTCCGGACGTAATGAAAAACTGTTTTTT.